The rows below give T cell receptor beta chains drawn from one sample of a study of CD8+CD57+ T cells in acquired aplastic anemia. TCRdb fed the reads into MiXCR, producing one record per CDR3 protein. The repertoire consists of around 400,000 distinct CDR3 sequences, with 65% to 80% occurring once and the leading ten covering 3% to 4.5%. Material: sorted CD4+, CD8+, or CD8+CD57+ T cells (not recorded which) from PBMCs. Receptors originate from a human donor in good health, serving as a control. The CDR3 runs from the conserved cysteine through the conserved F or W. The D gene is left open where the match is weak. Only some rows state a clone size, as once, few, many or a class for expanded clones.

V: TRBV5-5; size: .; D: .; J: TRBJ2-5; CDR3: CASSLWTQYF; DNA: TGTGCCAGCAGCTTGTGGACCCAGTACTTC
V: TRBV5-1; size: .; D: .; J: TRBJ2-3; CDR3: CASSQDGPDTQYF; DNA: TGCGCCAGCAGCCAAGACGGTCCGGATACGCAGTATTTT
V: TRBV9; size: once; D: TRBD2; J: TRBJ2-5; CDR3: CSSSGGETQYF; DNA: TGCAGCAGCAGCGGGGGAGAGACCCAGTACTTC
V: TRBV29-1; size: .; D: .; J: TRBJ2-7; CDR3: CSVRQGDPSYGQYF; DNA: TGCAGCGTTAGGCAGGGAGACCCTTCCTATGGGCAGTACTTC
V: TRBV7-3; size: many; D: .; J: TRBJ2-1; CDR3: CASSLPQGYEQFF; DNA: TGTGCCAGCAGCTTACCGCAGGGTTATGAGCAGTTCTTC
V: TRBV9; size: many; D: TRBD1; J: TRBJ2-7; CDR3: CASSVGQGASYEQYF; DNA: TGTGCCAGCAGCGTGGGACAGGGGGCGTCCTACGAGCAGTACTTC
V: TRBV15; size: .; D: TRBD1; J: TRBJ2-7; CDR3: CATSRRTGGEQYF; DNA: TGTGCCACCAGCAGAAGGACAGGGGGCGAGCAGTACTTC
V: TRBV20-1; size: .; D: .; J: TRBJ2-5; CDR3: CSAETLETQYF; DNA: TGCAGTGCGGAGACTCTAGAGACCCAGTACTTC
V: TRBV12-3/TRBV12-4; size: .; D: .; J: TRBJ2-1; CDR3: CDSSFYICSARRLADSYNEQFF; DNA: .
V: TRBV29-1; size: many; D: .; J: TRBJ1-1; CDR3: CSVAHGGNTEAFF; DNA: TGCAGCGTCGCCCATGGCGGGAACACTGAAGCTTTCTTT
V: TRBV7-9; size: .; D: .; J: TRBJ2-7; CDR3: CASTSAAGQQYTQYF; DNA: TGTGCCAGCACCTCGGCAGCTGGACAGCAATACACCCAGTACTTC
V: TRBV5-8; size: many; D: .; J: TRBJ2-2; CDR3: CASSFGRGGELFF; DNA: TGTGCCAGCAGCTTTGGACGGGGGGGGGAGCTGTTTTTT
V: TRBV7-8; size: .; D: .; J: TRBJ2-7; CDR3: CASSQFCQLDEQSF; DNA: TGTGCCAGCAGCCAATTCTGCCAATTGGACGAGCAGTCTTTC
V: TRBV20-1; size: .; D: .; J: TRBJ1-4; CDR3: CSARDQGREYEKLFF; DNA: TGCAGTGCTAGAGATCAGGGCAGGGAGTATGAAAAACTGTTTTTT
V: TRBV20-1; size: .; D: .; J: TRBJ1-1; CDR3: CSARDGGRTEAFF; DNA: TGCAGTGCTAGAGATGGGGGCCGAACTGAAGCTTTCTTT
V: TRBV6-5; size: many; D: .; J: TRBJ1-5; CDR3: CASGASNQPQHF; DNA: TGTGCCAGCGGGGCTAGCAATCAGCCCCAGCATTTT
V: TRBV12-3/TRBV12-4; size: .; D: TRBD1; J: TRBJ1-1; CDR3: CASSLFDRVNTEAFF; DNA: TGTGCCAGCAGTTTGTTTGACAGGGTCAACACTGAAGCTTTCTTT
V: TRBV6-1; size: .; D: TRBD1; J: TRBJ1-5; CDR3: CASRVTGGEQPQHF; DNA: TGTGCCAGCAGGGTGACAGGGGGGGAACAGCCCCAGCATTTT
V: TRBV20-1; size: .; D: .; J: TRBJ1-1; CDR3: CSAKGHTQAVF; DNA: TGCAGTGCTAAAGGGCATACGCAGGCGGTCTTT
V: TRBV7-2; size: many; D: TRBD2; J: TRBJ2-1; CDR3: CASSPSGGAGEQFF; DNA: TGTGCCAGCAGCCCGAGCGGGGGGGCCGGGGAGCAGTTCTTC
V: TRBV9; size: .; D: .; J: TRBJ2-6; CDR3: CASGSGANVLTF; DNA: TGTGCCAGCGGCTCTGGGGCCAACGTCCTGACTTTC
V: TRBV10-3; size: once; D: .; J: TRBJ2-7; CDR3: CAIASGVSYEQYF; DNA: TGTGCCATTGCGAGCGGCGTCTCCTACGAGCAGTACTTC
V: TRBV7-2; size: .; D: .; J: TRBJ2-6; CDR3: CASSSAGTDRGANVLTF; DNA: TGTGCCAGCAGCTCCGCGGGCACAGACCGTGGAGCGAACGTCCTGACTTTC
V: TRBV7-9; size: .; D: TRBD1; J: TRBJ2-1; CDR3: CASRSRGNSANVQFF; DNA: TGTGCCAGCAGATCCAGGGGGAATAGCGCCAATGTGCAGTTCTTC
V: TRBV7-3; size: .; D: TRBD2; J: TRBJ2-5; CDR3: CASSRRGARQSTSF; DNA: TGTGCCAGCAGCCGGCGGGGGGCAAGACAGAGTACTTCGTTC
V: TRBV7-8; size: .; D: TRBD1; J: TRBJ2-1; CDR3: CASSSDSGQNTEQFF; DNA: TGTGCCAGCAGCTCAGATTCGGGACAGAACACTGAGCAGTTCTTC
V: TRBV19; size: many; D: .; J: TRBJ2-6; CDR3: CASRGAKSGANVLTF; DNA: TGTGCCAGTAGGGGGGCTAAGTCTGGGGCCAACGTCCTGACTTTC